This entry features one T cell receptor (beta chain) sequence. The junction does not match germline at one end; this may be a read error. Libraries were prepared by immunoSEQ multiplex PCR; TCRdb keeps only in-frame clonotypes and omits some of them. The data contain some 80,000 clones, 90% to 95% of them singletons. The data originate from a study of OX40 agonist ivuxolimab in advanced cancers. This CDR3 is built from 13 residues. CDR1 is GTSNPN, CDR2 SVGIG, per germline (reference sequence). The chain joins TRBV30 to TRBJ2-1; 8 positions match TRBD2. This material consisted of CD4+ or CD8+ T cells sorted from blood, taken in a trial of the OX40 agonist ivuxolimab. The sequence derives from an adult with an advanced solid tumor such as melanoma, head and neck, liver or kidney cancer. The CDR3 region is CAWSVSEGTGGIF. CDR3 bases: TGTGCCTGGAGTGTAAGCGAGGGTACGGGAGGGATCTTC.